The 19 T cell receptor beta chains given below trace back to one sample, sequenced in a study of cytomegalovirus exposure and HLA in healthy donors. Measured with immunoSEQ multiplex PCR; TCRdb has only the in-frame clones, and not every one. The table has under 200,000 clones, about 90% seen once; the top ten hold 3%. What was sequenced was PBMCs. The receptors shown here come from a woman aged 18-29 years in good health and CMV-seropositive.

The chain carries TRBV25-1 and TRBJ2-4, with 7 bases matching TRBD2. CDR1 MGHDK and CDR2 SYGVNS come from the germline V gene. V shed 0 bases and J 6 bases; nucleotides not matched to a gene: 14. CDR3 length equals 18 residues. The chain's CDR3 is CASSEYPAGDGGTNIQYF. The CDR3, as DNA: TGTGCCAGCAGTGAATATCCCGCGGGTGACGGGGGGACAAACATTCAGTACTTC.

The V call is TRBV27, the J call TRBJ1-2; D not resolved. The CDR3 totals 16 residues. V lost 5 bases, J lost 0 bases, and 16 bases lay in between. Germline V gene lookup returns CDR1 MNHEY and CDR2 SMNVEV (reference sequence). The DNA for the CDR3 is TGTGCCAGCAGTCGGCGCGGCGGACTATCTAACTATGGCTACACCTTC. This gives the protein CASSRRGGLSNYGYTF.

The CDR3 is CASSQDRGLPLNNEQFF. The CDR3 coding sequence is TGTGCCAGCAGCCAAGACCGGGGACTACCTCTGAACAATGAGCAGTTCTTC. The gene calls are TRBV4-2 and TRBJ2-1, with TRBD2 matching over 7 bases. The ends lost 0 bases at V and 5 bases at J; junction bases unmatched: 10. Germline values: CDR1 LGHNA, CDR2 YNFKEQ. This CDR3 is built from 17 residues.

This chain joins TRBV7-6 and TRBJ2-3; 10 nucleotides match TRBD2. Per germline, CDR1 SGHVS and CDR2 FNYEAQ. The junction had 3 bases not matched to a gene; V was cut back by 5 bases and J by 1 base. This CDR3 is built from 15 residues. CDR3 protein: CASSLLAGGTDTQYF. In nucleotides, the CDR3 is TGTGCCAGCAGCCTCCTAGCGGGGGGCACAGATACGCAGTATTTT.

The V call is TRBV6-5, the J call TRBJ1-2; tentatively, D is TRBD1 (6 bases). CDR1 and CDR2 (germline): MNHEY, SVGAGI. With 6 bases removed from V and 0 bases from J, the gap between germline ends came to 14 bases. The CDR3 contains 15 residues. CDR3: CASSTDSLTNYGYTF. The CDR3 DNA reads TGTGCCAGCAGCACGGACAGCCTTACTAACTATGGCTACACCTTC.

V gene TRBV4-2 combines with J gene TRBJ1-5; 9 bases are shared with TRBD1. V shed 3 bases, J shed 5 bases, and the junction held 5 bases outside the gene matches. The CDR3 is 15 residues long. CDR1 is LGHNA and CDR2 is YNFKEQ in the germline V gene. The CDR3 loop reads CASSQLTGGDQPQHF. In DNA, the CDR3 is TGTGCCAGCAGCCAGTTGACAGGGGGAGATCAGCCCCAGCATTTT.

The V and J genes are TRBV10-1 and TRBJ2-1; TRBD2 agrees at 7 bases. CDR3 length: 14 residues. The trim removed 10 bases at V and 2 bases at J, leaving 8 bases unmatched. CDR1 is WNHNN, CDR2 SYGVQD, per germline (reference sequence). The chain's CDR3 is CAIDVGRAYNEQFF. The CDR3 DNA follows: TGCGCCATTGACGTTGGGAGGGCCTACAATGAGCAGTTCTTC.

The J gene is TRBJ2-2, the V gene TRBV2; 8 nucleotides agree with TRBD1. CDR3 length: 17 residues. V lost 6 bases and J lost 4; bases outside the gene matches: 13. Germline V CDR1 and CDR2: SNHLY, FYNNEI. The CDR3 sequence: CASRANSGGLSTGELFF. The CDR3 nucleotides are TGTGCCAGCAGAGCAAATTCAGGGGGCTTGAGCACCGGGGAGCTGTTTTTT.

J is TRBJ2-3 and V is TRBV6-4, with TRBD1 matching over 9 bases. With 6 bases clipped from V and 0 bases from J, the junction kept 7 bases outside the gene matches. Germline V lookup: CDR1 MRHNA, CDR2 SNTAGT. The CDR3 covers 16 residues. The DNA of the CDR3 is TGTGCCAGCAGGGGTACAGGGGGCTCTAGCACAGATACGCAGTATTTT. This gives the protein CASRGTGGSSTDTQYF.

V and J are TRBV5-6 and TRBJ2-5; D is perhaps TRBD1 (5 bases). CDR1 is SGHDT, CDR2 YYEEEE, per germline. This CDR3 region has 15 residues. Between the trimmed V and J ends, which lost 0 bases and 2 bases, there was a span of 11 bases. The CDR3 spells CASSLAIQGQETQYF. The DNA of the CDR3 is TGTGCCAGCAGCTTGGCAATCCAGGGACAAGAGACCCAGTACTTC.

This chain connects TRBV10-2 to TRBJ1-1; the match to TRBD1 covers 8 bases. The V and J ends lost 6 bases and 3 bases, in that order; junction bases with no gene match: 3. Per germline, CDR1 WSHSY and CDR2 SAAADI. The length of the CDR3 is 13 residues. In DNA form, the CDR3 reads TGCGCCAGCAGGCCGACAGGGGACACTGAAGCTTTCTTT. This gives the protein CASRPTGDTEAFF.

The chain joins TRBV29-1 to TRBJ1-2, with D uncertain. Germline V CDR1 and CDR2: SQVTM, ANQGSEA. V lost 7 bases, J lost 8 bases, and 20 bases lay in between. The CDR3 has 13 residues. CDR3 in DNA: TGCAGCGACGCACATGGTCTTACCGGGGGCTACACCTTC. Protein: CSDAHGLTGGYTF.

The rearrangement uses TRBV19 and TRBJ2-5; 9 bases agree with TRBD2. This CDR3 comprises 16 residues. CDR1 LNHDA and CDR2 SQIVND come from the germline V gene (reference sequence). The J segment lost 1 base and the V segment lost 3 bases, leaving 6 bases of the junction unmatched. In nucleotides, the CDR3 is TGTGCCAGTAGTATCCGTCAAGCGGGGGGCCAAGAGACCCAGTACTTC. It encodes CASSIRQAGGQETQYF.

A single count supports this clone. This chain joins TRBV5-1 and TRBJ1-4, with a possible D match to TRBD1 (6 bases). Germline V gene data show CDR1 as SGHRS and CDR2 as YFSETQ. Trimming stripped 1 base from V and 7 bases from J, with 14 bases between. The CDR3 sequence is 15 residues long. The CDR3 nucleotides read TGCGCCAGCAGCTTGACGGGACATCGGAGTGAAAAACTGTTTTTT. Translating it yields CASSLTGHRSEKLFF.

Regarding this clone: Mismatch with germline at one junction end may stem from a read error. This rearrangement joins TRBV10-3 to TRBJ2-3; 7 bases line up with TRBD1. Per germline, CDR1 ENHRY and CDR2 SYGVKD. CDR3 length equals 13 residues. Here the CDR3 reads CAISRDSRDTQYF. The CDR3 bases are TGTGCCATCAGTCGGGACAGCAGAGATACGCAGTATTTT.

The chain joins TRBV7-6 to TRBJ2-5; 8 bases fit TRBD2. Germline CDR1 and CDR2: SGHVS and FNYEAQ. Unmatched junction bases numbered 2, after V lost 0 bases and J lost 5 bases. The CDR3 totals 14 residues. The CDR3 loop is CASSLAPGGETQYF. The CDR3 region has the DNA TGTGCCAGCAGCTTAGCGCCGGGGGGGGAGACCCAGTACTTC. Full variable domain (rest looked up from reference TRBV7-6 and TRBJ2-5): GAGVSQSPRYKVTKRGQDVALRCDPISGHVSLYWYRQALGQGPEFLTYFNYEAQQDKSGLPNDRFSAERPEGSISTLTIQRTEQRDSAMYRCASSLAPGGETQYFGPGTRLLVL.

The rearrangement uses TRBV28 and TRBJ1-2, with D unresolved. Trimming took off 8 bases at V and 2 bases at J, with 18 bases between the two ends. The CDR3 runs to 15 residues. Germline CDR1 and CDR2: MDHEN and SYDVKM. In DNA form, the CDR3 reads TGTGCCAGCTGGGAGGGTCACGTACCCAACTATGGCTACACCTTC. Amino acid sequence: CASWEGHVPNYGYTF.

The rearrangement joins TRBV15 to TRBJ1-5; weak D call: TRBD1 (5 bases). Germline V lookup: CDR1 LNHNV, CDR2 YYDKDF (reference sequence). Trimming removed 5 bases from V and 5 bases from J, with 25 bases in between. This CDR3 is 18 amino acids long. The CDR3 DNA is TGTGCCACCAGCGGTTTTCGGCAGGGACTCCGGGGCGATCAGCCCCAGCATTTT. Its protein product is CATSGFRQGLRGDQPQHF.

This chain uses TRBV10-3 with TRBJ1-2; 9 nucleotides match TRBD1. Trimming at V came to 6 bases and at J to 8 bases, leaving 22 bases not matched to a gene. The CDR3 loop spans 18 amino acids. The germline gives CDR1 ENHRY, CDR2 SYGVKD. CDR3 loop: CAISVRGRPGQGMRGYTF. The CDR3 DNA reads TGTGCCATCAGCGTGAGGGGGAGACCGGGACAGGGCATGAGGGGCTACACCTTC.